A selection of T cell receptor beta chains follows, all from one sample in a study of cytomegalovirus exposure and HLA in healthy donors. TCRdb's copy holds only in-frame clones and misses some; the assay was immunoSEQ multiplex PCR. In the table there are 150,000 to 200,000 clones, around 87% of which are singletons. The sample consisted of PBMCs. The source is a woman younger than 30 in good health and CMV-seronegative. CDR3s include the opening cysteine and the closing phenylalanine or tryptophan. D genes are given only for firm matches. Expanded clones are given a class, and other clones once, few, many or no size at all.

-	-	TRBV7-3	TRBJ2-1	CASGLAPSYNEQFF	TGTGCCAGCGGCCTAGCGCCCTCATACAATGAGCAGTTCTTC
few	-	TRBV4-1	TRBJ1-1	CASSQGGVGPRDTEAFF	TGCGCCAGCAGCCAAGGGGGGGTAGGCCCTCGGGACACTGAAGCTTTCTTT
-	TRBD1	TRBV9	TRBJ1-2	CASSVGDRLRSYGYTF	TGTGCCAGCAGCGTGGGGGACAGGCTACGGTCCTATGGCTACACCTTC
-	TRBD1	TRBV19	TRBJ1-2	CASRTGFNYGYTF	TGTGCCAGCCGGACAGGGTTCAACTATGGCTACACCTTC
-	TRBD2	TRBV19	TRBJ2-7	CASSKSPGTSGTGHSDEQYF	TGTGCCAGTAGTAAATCCCCCGGGACTAGCGGGACCGGGCACTCGGACGAGCAGTACTTC
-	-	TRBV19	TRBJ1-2	CASSQQGKGGYTF	TGTGCCAGTAGTCAGCAGGGGAAGGGTGGCTACACCTTC
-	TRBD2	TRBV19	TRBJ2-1	CASSIGSGGLSSYNEQFF	TGTGCCAGTAGTATTGGTAGCGGGGGTTTGAGCTCCTACAATGAGCAGTTCTTC
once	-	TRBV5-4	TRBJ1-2	CASSFGGAVEATF	TGTGCCAGCAGCTTTGGAGGTGCCGTTGAGGCCACCTTC
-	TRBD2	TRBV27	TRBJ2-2	CAPLGGGARTGELFF	TGTGCCCCCCTGGGCGGGGGGGCTCGTACCGGGGAGCTGTTTTTT
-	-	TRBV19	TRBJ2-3	CASSRGQAPDTQYF	TGTGCCAGTAGCCGGGGTCAGGCACCAGATACGCAGTATTTT
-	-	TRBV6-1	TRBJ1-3	CASSERSGASSGNTIYF	TGTGCCAGCAGTGAACGTTCGGGAGCGAGCTCTGGAAACACCATATATTTT
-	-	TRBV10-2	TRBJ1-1	CASSDFGGTEAFF	TGCGCCAGCAGTGACTTTGGGGGGACTGAAGCTTTCTTT
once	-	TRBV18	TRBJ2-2	CASSASPGPNTGELFF	TGTGCCAGCTCAGCCTCTCCGGGTCCCAACACCGGGGAGCTGTTTTTT
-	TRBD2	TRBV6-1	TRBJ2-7	CASSRTSGVLYEQYF	TGTGCCAGCAGCCGGACTAGCGGGGTTCTCTACGAGCAGTACTTC
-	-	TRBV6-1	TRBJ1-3	CASRVLAETGNTIYF	TGTGCCAGCAGGGTTTTGGCGGAAACGGGAAACACCATATATTTT
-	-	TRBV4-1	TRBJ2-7	CASSTEQGGGIEQYF	TGCGCCAGCAGCACGGAACAGGGGGGAGGGATCGAGCAGTACTTC
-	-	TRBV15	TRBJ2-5	CATSIRGGFIETQYF	TGTGCCACCAGCATCAGAGGGGGTTTCATCGAGACCCAGTACTTC
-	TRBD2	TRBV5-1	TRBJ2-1	CASSLRESSYNEQFF	TGCGCCAGCAGCCTGCGGGAGAGCTCCTACAATGAGCAGTTCTTC
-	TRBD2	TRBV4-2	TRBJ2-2	CASSQAQTTGTRLGELFF	TGTGCCAGCAGCCAAGCCCAGACCACCGGGACTAGGCTCGGGGAGCTGTTTTTT
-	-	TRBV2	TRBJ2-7	CASRDSPYEQYF	TGTGCCAGCAGAGACTCTCCCTACGAGCAGTACTTC
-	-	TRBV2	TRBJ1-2	CASSLGGYGYTF	TGTGCCAGCAGTCTTGGGGGGTATGGCTACACCTTC
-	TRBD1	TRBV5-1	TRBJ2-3	CASRGTGMGTDTQYF	TGCGCCAGCAGGGGGACAGGGATGGGCACAGATACGCAGTATTTT
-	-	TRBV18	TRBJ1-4	CASSWQGILFF	TGTGCCAGCTCATGGCAGGGAATCCTGTTTTTT
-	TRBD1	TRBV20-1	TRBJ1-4	CHRGEKLFF	TGCCACAGGGGTGAAAAACTGTTTTTT
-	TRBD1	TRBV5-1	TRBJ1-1	CASSLGGLQGKTEAFF	TGCGCCAGCAGCTTGGGGGGGCTACAGGGGAAGACTGAAGCTTTCTTT
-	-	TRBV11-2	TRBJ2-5	CASSLGGRPETQYF	TGTGCCAGCAGCCTCGGGGGGCGGCCAGAGACCCAGTACTTC
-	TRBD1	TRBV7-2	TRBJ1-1	CASSPYPDRENTEAFF	TGTGCCAGCAGCCCCTACCCGGACAGGGAGAACACTGAAGCTTTCTTT
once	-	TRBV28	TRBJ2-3	CASRPEPGADTQYF	TGTGCCAGCAGACCTGAGCCAGGGGCAGATACGCAGTATTTT
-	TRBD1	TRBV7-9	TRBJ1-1	CSSSYRDRVGGTEAFF	TGTTCCAGCAGCTACCGGGACAGGGTCGGCGGCACTGAAGCTTTCTTT
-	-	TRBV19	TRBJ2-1	CASSILASVNNEQFF	TGTGCCAGTAGTATCCTCGCTAGCGTTAACAATGAGCAGTTCTTC
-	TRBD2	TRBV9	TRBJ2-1	CASSESGGSYNEQFF	TGTGCCAGCAGCGAAAGCGGGGGCTCCTACAATGAGCAGTTCTTC
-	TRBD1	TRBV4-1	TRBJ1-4	CASSLGQVGREKLFF	TGCGCCAGCAGCCTCGGACAGGTGGGACGAGAAAAACTGTTTTTT
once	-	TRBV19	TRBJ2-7	CASSADSYEQYF	TGTGCCAGTAGTGCAGACTCCTACGAGCAGTACTTC
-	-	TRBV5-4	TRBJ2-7	CASSFNSGTQSSYEQYF	TGTGCCAGCAGCTTTAACTCCGGGACTCAGAGCTCCTACGAGCAGTACTTC
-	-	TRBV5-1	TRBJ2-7	CASSFLTDSFYEQYF	TGCGCCAGCAGCTTTCTCACGGACAGCTTCTACGAGCAGTACTTC
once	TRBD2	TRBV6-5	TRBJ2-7	CASLAGNSYEQYF	TGTGCCAGCTTAGCGGGTAACTCCTACGAGCAGTACTTC
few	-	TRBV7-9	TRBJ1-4	CASSSITAGLWDEKLFF	TGTGCCAGCAGCTCTATAACTGCGGGGCTTTGGGATGAAAAACTGTTTTTT
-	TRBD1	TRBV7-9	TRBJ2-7	CASSLQGAPNEQYF	TGTGCCAGCAGCTTACAGGGGGCGCCGAACGAGCAGTACTTC